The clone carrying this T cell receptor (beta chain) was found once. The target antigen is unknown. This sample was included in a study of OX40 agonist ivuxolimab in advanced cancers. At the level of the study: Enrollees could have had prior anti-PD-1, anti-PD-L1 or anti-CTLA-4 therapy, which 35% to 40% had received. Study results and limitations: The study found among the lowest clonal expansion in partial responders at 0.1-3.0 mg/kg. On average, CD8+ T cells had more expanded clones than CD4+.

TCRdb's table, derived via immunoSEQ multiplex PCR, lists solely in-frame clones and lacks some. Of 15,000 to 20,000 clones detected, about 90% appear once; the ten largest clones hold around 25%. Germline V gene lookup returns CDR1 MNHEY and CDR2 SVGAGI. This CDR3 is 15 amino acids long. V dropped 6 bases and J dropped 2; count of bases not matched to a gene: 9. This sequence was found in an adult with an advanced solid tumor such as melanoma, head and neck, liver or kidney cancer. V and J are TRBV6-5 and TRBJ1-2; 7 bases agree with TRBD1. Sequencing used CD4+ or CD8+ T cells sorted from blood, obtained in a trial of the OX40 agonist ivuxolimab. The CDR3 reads CASSPTQGGNYGYTF. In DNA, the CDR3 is TGTGCCAGCAGCCCAACCCAGGGGGGGAACTATGGCTACACCTTC.